A single sample gave rise to the 11 T cell receptor beta chains below, sequenced in a study of glioma-infiltrating T cells after dendritic cell vaccination. Time point given: after dendritic cell vaccination, including at tumor progression/relapse. TCRdb keeps only in-frame clones here, not all; method: immunoSEQ multiplex PCR. The sample consists of tens of thousands of clones, about 81% of them appearing once. The sequenced sample was blood, obtained after dendritic cell vaccination. Every receptor here comes from a human donor with glioblastoma.

This chain uses TRBV5-1 with TRBJ1-2; D unclear. The CDR3 loop spans 15 amino acids. Trimming took off 7 bases at V and 6 bases at J, with 22 bases between the two ends. Germline V gene sequence: CDR1 SGHRS, CDR2 YFSETQ. CDR3 protein: CASGSRTGAQDGYTF. The DNA of the CDR3 is TGCGCCAGCGGCTCCAGGACTGGAGCACAAGATGGCTACACCTTC.

This clone was seen a few times. The chain recombines TRBV4-1 with TRBJ1-5; D unclear. The CDR3 extends over 16 amino acids. Trimming stripped 1 base from V and 3 bases from J, with 13 bases between. Germline V gene data show CDR1 as MGHRA and CDR2 as YSYEKL. This CDR3 reads CASSQGWAGINQPQHF. CDR3 DNA sequence: TGCGCCAGCAGCCAAGGTTGGGCAGGAATCAATCAGCCCCAGCATTTT.

This CDR3 reads CASSLTGTLGETQYF. DNA for the CDR3: TGCGCCAGCAGCCTAACCGGGACTCTCGGGGAGACCCAGTACTTC. This chain links TRBV5-1 with TRBJ2-5; tentative D call: TRBD2 (6 bases). The length of the CDR3 is 15 residues. CDR1 is SGHRS, CDR2 YFSETQ, per germline. The V end lost 4 bases, the J end lost 5 bases, and 18 bases lay between the germline ends.

The gene calls are TRBV21-1 and TRBJ2-7; the table assigns TRBD2, which was not confirmed against the DNA. TRBV21-1 is a pseudogene segment. The CDR3 has 15 amino acids. The DNA of the CDR3 is TGTGCCAGCAGCAAATCTCCACTAGGGCCCTACGAGCAGTACTTC. This sequence encodes CASSKSPLGPYEQYF.

The V and J genes are TRBV2 and TRBJ2-2; D is perhaps TRBD1 (5 bases). Germline V gene lookup returns CDR1 SNHLY and CDR2 FYNNEI. V was cut by 6 bases and J by 6 bases, with 20 bases left in between. The CDR3 sequence is 16 residues long. The CDR3 sequence is CASSRSGREGAGELFF. For the CDR3, the DNA is TGTGCCAGCAGCCGATCGGGCAGGGAAGGCGCCGGGGAGCTGTTTTTT.

This clone was found once. J is TRBJ1-4 and V is TRBV5-1; no reliable D call. The CDR3 has 14 amino acids. Germline V gene lookup returns CDR1 SGHRS and CDR2 YFSETQ. Trimming removed 4 bases at V and 0 bases at J, with 7 bases between. The CDR3 is CASSLTATNEKLFF. The DNA for the CDR3 is TGCGCCAGCAGCCTGACTGCAACTAATGAAAAACTGTTTTTT.

This chain joins TRBV19 and TRBJ2-5; 9 bases are shared with TRBD1. Germline V CDR1 and CDR2: LNHDA, SQIVND (reference sequence). The CDR3 runs to 13 residues. V shed 8 bases, J shed 2 bases, and the junction held 3 bases outside the gene matches. The CDR3 DNA sequence: TGTGCCAGTGGGGACAGGGTACAAGAGACCCAGTACTTC. It is translated as CASGDRVQETQYF.

The genes are TRBV6-1 and TRBJ1-1; D unresolved. Germline V CDR1 and CDR2: MNHNS, SASEGT. V was trimmed by 6 bases and J by 1 base, leaving 15 bases between them. CDR3 length: 15 residues. This chain's CDR3 is CASSYDGPANTEAFF. As DNA, the CDR3 is TGTGCCAGCAGCTATGATGGGCCGGCGAACACTGAAGCTTTCTTT.

V usage is TRBV9 and J usage is TRBJ1-4; 7 bases agree with TRBD1. Germline assignment: CDR1 SGDLS and CDR2 YYNGEE. The V and J ends lost 7 bases and 8 bases, in that order; junction bases with no gene match: 11. There are 14 residues in the CDR3. CDR3 region: CASGTGAGGEKLFF. CDR3 nucleotide sequence: TGTGCCAGCGGAACAGGGGCAGGAGGGGAAAAACTGTTTTTT. Full variable domain (remainder filled in from reference TRBV9 and TRBJ1-4): DSGVTQTPKHLITATGQRVTLRCSPRSGDLSVYWYQQSLDQGLQFLIQYYNGEERAKGNILERFSAQQFPDLHSELNLSSLELGDSALYFCASGTGAGGEKLFFGSGTQLSVL.

This chain joins TRBV6-5 and TRBJ1-6, with D maybe TRBD1 (6 bases). The V end was cut by 4 bases, the J end by 9 bases, with 16 bases between. The length of the CDR3 is 15 residues. Per germline, CDR1 MNHEY and CDR2 SVGAGI. DNA of the CDR3: TGTGCCAGCAGTTTAACAGGGCTGGGCGGTTCACCCCTCCACTTT. As protein: CASSLTGLGGSPLHF.

The gene calls are TRBV6-4 and TRBJ2-1; 12 positions agree with TRBD2. Germline CDR1 reads MRHNA; CDR2 reads SNTAGT. Trimming at V came to 6 bases and at J to 3 bases, leaving 3 bases not matched to a gene. CDR3 length: 15 residues. The CDR3 DNA reads as TGTGCCAGCAGACGGACTAGCGGGAACTACAATGAGCAGTTCTTC. This translates into CASRRTSGNYNEQFF.